This T cell receptor (beta chain) originates from a study of Graves' ophthalmopathy and Graves' hyperthyroidism. This clonotype occurred many times. Antigen unknown. Investigators amplified TCR beta CDR3 regions from RNA transcripts. RT-PCR was first run with HTBI primers, then multiplex PCR in a second round. TCRdb processed the multiplex PCR reads anew with MiXCR; each CDR3 protein has one entry. The sample lists roughly 1.1 million distinct CDR3 sequences; less than 45% were seen once. The junction had 4 bases not matched to a gene; V was cut back by 2 bases and J by 7 bases. The CDR3 consists of 14 residues. The germline V gene encodes CDR1 SGDLS and CDR2 YYNGEE. Study-wide points: Ophthalmopathy and stable hyperthyroidism were discriminated by a 13-signature model, with over 85% sensitivity and about 84% specificity. The authors also found most expanded thyroid clonotypes above 0.001 frequency in blood.

Hyperthyroidism in these 18- to 65-year-old patients was newly diagnosed, lasting under 2 months. Patients with other autoimmune diseases, uncontrolled infections, pregnancy or lactation were excluded. The chain employs TRBV9 and TRBJ1-5, with 9 positions matching TRBD1. The specimen was peripheral blood or thyroid tissue (not recorded which). The sequence was collected from an adult man with Graves' hyperthyroidism. The CDR3 nucleotides are TGTGCCAGCAGCGTGACAGGGGGAGGGCAGCCCCAGCATTTT. Amino acid sequence: CASSVTGGGQPQHF.